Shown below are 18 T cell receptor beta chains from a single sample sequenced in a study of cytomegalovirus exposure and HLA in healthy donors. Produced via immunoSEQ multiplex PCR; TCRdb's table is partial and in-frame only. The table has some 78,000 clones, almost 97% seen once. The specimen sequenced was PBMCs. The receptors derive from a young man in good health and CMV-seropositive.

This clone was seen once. The CDR3 here is CASSTNSTDTQYF. Here the CDR3 DNA reads TGTGCCAGCAGCACTAATAGCACAGATACGCAGTATTTT. The chain couples TRBV21-1 to TRBJ2-3; TRBD2, the D gene given by the table, was not confirmed from the DNA. TRBV21-1 is a listed pseudogene. CDR3 size: 13 residues.

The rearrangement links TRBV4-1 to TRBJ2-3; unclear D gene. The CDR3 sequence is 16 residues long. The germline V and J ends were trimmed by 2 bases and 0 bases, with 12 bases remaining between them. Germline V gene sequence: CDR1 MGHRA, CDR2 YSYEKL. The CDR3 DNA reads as TGCGCCAGCAGCCAAACGACTCAAGCTAGCACAGATACGCAGTATTTT. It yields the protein CASSQTTQASTDTQYF.

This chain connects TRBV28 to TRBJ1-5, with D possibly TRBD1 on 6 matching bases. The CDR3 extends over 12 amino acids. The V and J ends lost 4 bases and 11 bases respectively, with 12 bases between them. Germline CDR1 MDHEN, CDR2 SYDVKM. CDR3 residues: CASSSRTEAQHF. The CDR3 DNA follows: TGTGCCAGCAGTTCCAGGACAGAAGCCCAGCATTTT.

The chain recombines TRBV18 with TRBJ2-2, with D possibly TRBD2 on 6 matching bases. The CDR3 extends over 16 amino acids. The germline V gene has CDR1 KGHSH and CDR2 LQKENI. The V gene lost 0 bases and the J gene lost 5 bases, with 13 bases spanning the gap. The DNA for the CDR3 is TGTGCCAGCTCACCACCGGGAGCGGAGGGAACCGGGGAGCTGTTTTTT. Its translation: CASSPPGAEGTGELFF.

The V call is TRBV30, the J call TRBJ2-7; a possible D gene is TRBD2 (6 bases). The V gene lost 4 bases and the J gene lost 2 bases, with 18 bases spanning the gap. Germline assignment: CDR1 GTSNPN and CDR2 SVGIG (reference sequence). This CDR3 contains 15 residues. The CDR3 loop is CAWMQFSGLTYEQYF. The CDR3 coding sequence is TGTGCCTGGATGCAGTTTAGCGGACTAACCTACGAGCAGTACTTC.

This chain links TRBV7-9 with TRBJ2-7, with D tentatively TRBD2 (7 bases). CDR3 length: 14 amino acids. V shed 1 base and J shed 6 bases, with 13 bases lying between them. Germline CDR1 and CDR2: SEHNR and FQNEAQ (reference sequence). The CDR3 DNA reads TGTGCCAGCAGCTTAGACGGGGGGCCCAGCGAGCAGTACTTC. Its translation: CASSLDGGPSEQYF.

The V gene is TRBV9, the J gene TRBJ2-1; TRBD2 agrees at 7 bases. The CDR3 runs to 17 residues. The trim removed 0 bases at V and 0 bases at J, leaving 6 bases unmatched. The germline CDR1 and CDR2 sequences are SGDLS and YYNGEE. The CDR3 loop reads CASSVAWPSGSYNEQFF. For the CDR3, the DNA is TGTGCCAGCAGCGTAGCTTGGCCTAGCGGCTCCTACAATGAGCAGTTCTTC.

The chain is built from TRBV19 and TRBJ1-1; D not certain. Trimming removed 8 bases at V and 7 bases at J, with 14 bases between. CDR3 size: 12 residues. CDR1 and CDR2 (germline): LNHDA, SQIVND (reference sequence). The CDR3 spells CASSRSSVEAFF. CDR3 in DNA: TGTGCCAGTTCTCGAAGCTCCGTTGAAGCTTTCTTT.

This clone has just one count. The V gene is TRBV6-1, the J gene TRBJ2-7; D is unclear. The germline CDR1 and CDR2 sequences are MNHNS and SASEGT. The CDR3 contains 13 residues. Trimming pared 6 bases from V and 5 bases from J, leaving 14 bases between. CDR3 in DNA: TGTGCCAGCAGGTTCTTGGCTGGCAACGAGCAGTACTTC. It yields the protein CASRFLAGNEQYF.

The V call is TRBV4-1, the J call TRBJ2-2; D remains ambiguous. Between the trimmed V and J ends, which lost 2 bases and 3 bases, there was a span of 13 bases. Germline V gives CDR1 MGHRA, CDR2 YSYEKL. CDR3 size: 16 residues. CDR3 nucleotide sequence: TGCGCCAGCAGCCAATATGCCCAGGTAGACACCGGGGAGCTGTTTTTT. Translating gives CASSQYAQVDTGELFF.

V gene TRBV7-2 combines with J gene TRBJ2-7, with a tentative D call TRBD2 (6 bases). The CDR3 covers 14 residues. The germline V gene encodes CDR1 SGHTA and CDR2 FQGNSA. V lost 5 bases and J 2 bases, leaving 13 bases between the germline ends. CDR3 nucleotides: TGTGCCAGCAGCCCCGGGGGAGCTACCTACGAGCAGTACTTC. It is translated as CASSPGGATYEQYF.

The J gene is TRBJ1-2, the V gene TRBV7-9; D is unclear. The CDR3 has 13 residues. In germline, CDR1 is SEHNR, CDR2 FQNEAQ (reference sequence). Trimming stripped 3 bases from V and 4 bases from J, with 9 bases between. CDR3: CASSLGTSYGYTF. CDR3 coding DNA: TGTGCCAGCAGCTTGGGCACGTCCTATGGCTACACCTTC.

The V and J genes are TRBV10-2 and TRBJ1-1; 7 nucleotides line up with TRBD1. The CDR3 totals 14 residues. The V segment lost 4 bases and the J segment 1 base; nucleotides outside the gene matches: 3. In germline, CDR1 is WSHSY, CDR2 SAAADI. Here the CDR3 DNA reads TGCGCCAGCAGTGTAAACAGGGGGAACACTGAAGCTTTCTTT. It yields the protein CASSVNRGNTEAFF.

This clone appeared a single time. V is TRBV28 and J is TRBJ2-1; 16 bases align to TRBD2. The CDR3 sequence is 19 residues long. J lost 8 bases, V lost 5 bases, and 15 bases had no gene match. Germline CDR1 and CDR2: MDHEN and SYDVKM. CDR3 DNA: TGTGCCAGCAGTACCCCGGGACTAGCGGGAGGGTCCCATCTCGATGAGCAGTTCTTC. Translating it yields CASSTPGLAGGSHLDEQFF.

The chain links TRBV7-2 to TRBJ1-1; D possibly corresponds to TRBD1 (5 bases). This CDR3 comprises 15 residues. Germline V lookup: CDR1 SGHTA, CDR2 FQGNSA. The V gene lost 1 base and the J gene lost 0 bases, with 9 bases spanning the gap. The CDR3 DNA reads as TGTGCCAGCAGCTTAGTTGACAGTTTGAACACTGAAGCTTTCTTT. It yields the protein CASSLVDSLNTEAFF.

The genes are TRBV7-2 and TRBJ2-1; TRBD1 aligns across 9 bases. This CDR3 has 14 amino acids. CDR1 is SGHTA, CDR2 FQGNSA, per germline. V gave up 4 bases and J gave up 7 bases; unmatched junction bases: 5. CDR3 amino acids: CASSSRDRANEQFF. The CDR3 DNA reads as TGTGCCAGCAGCTCCAGGGACAGGGCTAATGAGCAGTTCTTC.

CDR3 sequence: CASSSRTSYEQYF. CDR3 bases: TGTGCCAGCAGTTCCCGGACATCCTACGAGCAGTACTTC. J is TRBJ2-7 and V is TRBV27; perhaps TRBD1 as D (5 bases). Trimming pared 4 bases from V and 1 base from J, leaving 8 bases between. The CDR3 is made up of 13 amino acids. Germline CDR1 and CDR2: MNHEY and SMNVEV (reference sequence).

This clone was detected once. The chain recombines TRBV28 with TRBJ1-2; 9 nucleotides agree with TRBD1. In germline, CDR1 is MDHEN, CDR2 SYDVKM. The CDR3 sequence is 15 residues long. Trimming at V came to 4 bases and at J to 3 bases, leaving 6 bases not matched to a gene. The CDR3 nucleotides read TGTGCCAGCAGTTCCGGACAGGGGCGAGACTATGGCTACACCTTC. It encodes CASSSGQGRDYGYTF.